This T cell receptor (beta chain) was sequenced in a study of blood T cell repertoires in COVID-19. About the study: The United States, Italy and Spain provided the acute and convalescent COVID-19 samples. In each case, the material was cDNA or gDNA derived from T cells, B-cell-depleted T cells, or PBMCs.

Germline CDR1 MNHEY, CDR2 SVGAGI. Trimming cost V 0 bases and J 3 bases; bases outside gene matches: 5. The CDR3 loop spans 15 amino acids. In the study's own analysis: Reference gene primer amplification in the assay estimated nucleated cell counts. Libraries were prepared by immunoSEQ multiplex PCR; TCRdb keeps only in-frame clonotypes and omits some of them. Clone size and the V and J calls come from that table; the DNA yielded D and trimming. The table records about 220,000 clones, 80% to 90% of them present only once. The chain has TRBV6-5 and TRBJ2-7, with 7 bases fitting TRBD1. The material sequenced was peripheral blood. The receptor comes from a man in his forties or fifties with active or convalescent COVID-19. CDR3 coding DNA: TGTGCCAGCAGTTACTCGACAGGGCCCGACTACGAGCAGTACTTC. It is translated as CASSYSTGPDYEQYF.